The 5 T cell receptor beta chains presented below share a single source sample, sequenced in a study of T cell responses to AZD1222 COVID-19 vaccine. Measured with immunoSEQ multiplex PCR; TCRdb has only the in-frame clones, and not every one. Of under 250,000 clones listed, 85% to 95% are singletons. The sequenced sample was peripheral blood, obtained on day 0 of MenACWY control vaccination. The receptor set was obtained from an adult in good health.

This clone was observed once. V and J are TRBV24-1 and TRBJ2-1; 10 bases map to TRBD2. Germline CDR1 is KGHDR and CDR2 is SFDVKD. The trim removed 4 bases at V and 6 bases at J, leaving 8 bases unmatched. The CDR3 sequence is 16 residues long. As DNA, the CDR3 is TGTGCCACCAGTGACTCCGGGACTAGCGCTGTCAATGAGCAGTTCTTC. This gives the protein CATSDSGTSAVNEQFF.

This clone was detected a few times. The chain employs TRBV10-3 and TRBJ1-1, with TRBD1 matching 7 bases. From germline, CDR1 is ENHRY and CDR2 SYGVKD. V shed 4 bases, J shed 0 bases, and the junction held 8 bases outside the gene matches. This CDR3 has 16 amino acids. CDR3 DNA: TGTGCCATCAGTGGGGGGACAGCCAATTTGAACACTGAAGCTTTCTTT. Its protein product is CAISGGTANLNTEAFF.

The chain joins TRBV7-6 to TRBJ2-3; no firm D call. Trimming cost V 3 bases and J 1 base, with 5 bases left between them. Germline CDR1 reads SGHVS; CDR2 reads FNYEAQ. The CDR3 has 13 residues. CDR3 region: CASSFVGTDTQYF. The CDR3 DNA reads TGTGCCAGCAGCTTCGTCGGCACAGATACGCAGTATTTT.

CDR3 DNA: TGTGCCAGCAGCTCCGCAGATACGCAGTATTTT. It yields the protein CASSSADTQYF. V gene TRBV13 combines with J gene TRBJ2-3; D ambiguous. The V end was cut by 4 bases, the J end by 4 bases, with 3 bases between. Looked up from germline, CDR1 is PRHDT and CDR2 is FYEKMQ (reference sequence). The CDR3 contains 11 residues. Complete variable domain (other parts from reference TRBV13 and TRBJ2-3): AAGVIQSPRHLIKEKRETATLKCYPIPRHDTVYWYQQGPGQDPQFLISFYEKMQSDKGSIPDRFSAQQFSDYHSELNMSSLELGDSALYFCASSSADTQYFGPGTRLTVL.

This chain links TRBV6-1 with TRBJ1-1, with D unclear. Germline-derived CDR1 and CDR2 are MNHNS and SASEGT. Trimming took off 3 bases at V and 8 bases at J, with 19 bases between the two ends. The CDR3 spans 15 residues. CDR3 protein: CASSEYGEGGKEAFF. As DNA, the CDR3 is TGTGCCAGCAGTGAGTACGGGGAAGGAGGGAAGGAAGCTTTCTTT.